Shown below are 23 T cell receptor beta chains from a single sample sequenced in a study of CD8 T cells in ankylosing spondylitis. TCRdb called the 5' RACE reads again in MiXCR, with one record for every CDR3 protein. The data contain about 240,000 distinct CDR3 sequences, roughly 10% of them singletons. The sequenced sample consisted of blood, either unsorted or a sorted T cell fraction (not recorded which). The source is a male donor with ankylosing spondylitis or in good health (not recorded which).

This clonotype was picked up many times. This chain joins TRBV15 and TRBJ1-1; no clear D. Germline V gene lookup returns CDR1 LNHNV and CDR2 YYDKDF (reference sequence). Trimming took 1 base from V and 4 from J, leaving 7 bases between them. This CDR3 has 13 residues. The CDR3 is CATSRVGSTEAFF. CDR3 nucleotides: TGTGCCACCAGCAGAGTCGGGAGCACTGAAGCTTTCTTT.

This clonotype was observed a handful of times. The J gene is TRBJ1-5, the V gene TRBV28, with 7 bases matching TRBD1. J was trimmed by 7 bases and V by 5 bases; bases with no gene match: 14. The CDR3 is 16 residues long. Germline loops: CDR1 MDHEN, CDR2 SYDVKM. CDR3 bases: TGTGCCAGCAGTCCGTGGGACAGTGGAGAAAGACAGCCCCAGCATTTT. Its translation is CASSPWDSGERQPQHF.

This clonotype was counted at least ten times. The gene calls are TRBV7-9 and TRBJ1-1; D not resolved. The CDR3 is 12 residues long. Trimming removed 5 bases at V and 5 bases at J, with 9 bases between. CDR1 is SEHNR, CDR2 FQNEAQ, per germline (reference sequence). CDR3 in amino acids: CASSTSETEAFF. In nucleotides, the CDR3 is TGTGCCAGCAGCACCTCGGAGACTGAAGCTTTCTTT.

The chain combines TRBV7-2 with TRBJ2-1; D is possibly TRBD2 (5 bases). Trimming stripped 8 bases from V and 5 bases from J, with 16 bases between. Germline values: CDR1 SGHTA, CDR2 FQGNSA. This CDR3 has 14 residues. CDR3 sequence (DNA): TGTGCCAGCCAAGTTATCAGAGCGGACAATGAGCAGTTCTTC. Translation gives CASQVIRADNEQFF. The full variable domain, completed using reference TRBV7-2 and TRBJ2-1, is GAGVSQSPSNKVTEKGKDVELRCDPISGHTALYWYRQSLGQGLEFLIYFQGNSAPDKSGLPSDRFSAERTGGSVSTLTIQRTQQEDSAVYLCASQVIRADNEQFFGPGTRLTVL.

Many counts were recorded for this clonotype. The J gene is TRBJ1-1, the V gene TRBV5-1; D might be TRBD1 (6 bases). The V and J ends lost 6 bases and 0 bases respectively, with 12 bases between them. CDR3 size: 14 residues. Germline assignment: CDR1 SGHRS and CDR2 YFSETQ. The CDR3 spells CASTATGMNTEAFF. Written as DNA, the CDR3 is TGCGCCAGCACAGCGACAGGTATGAACACTGAAGCTTTCTTT.

This clonotype was recorded at least ten times. The chain employs TRBV20-1 and TRBJ1-1, with TRBD1 matching 7 bases. Germline V gives CDR1 DFQATT, CDR2 SNEGSKA (reference sequence). V dropped 0 bases and J dropped 2; count of bases not matched to a gene: 9. The CDR3 consists of 16 residues. CDR3 sequence: CSARDLKRGLNTEAFF. CDR3 DNA sequence: TGCAGTGCTAGAGATTTGAAGAGGGGGCTAAACACTGAAGCTTTCTTT.

In this sample, this clonotype turned up many times. The chain links TRBV5-1 to TRBJ2-3, with 8 bases aligning to TRBD1. The CDR3 extends over 15 amino acids. V lost 2 bases to trimming and J lost 3 bases; unmatched junction nucleotides: 5. CDR1 is SGHRS and CDR2 is YFSETQ in the germline V gene. CDR3 sequence (DNA): TGCGCCAGCAGCTTCGGGACAGGCCCTACAGATACGCAGTATTTT. It translates to CASSFGTGPTDTQYF. Variable domain in full (rest from reference TRBV5-1 and TRBJ2-3): KAGVTQTPRYLIKTRGQQVTLSCSPISGHRSVSWYQQTPGQGLQFLFEYFSETQRNKGNFPGRFSGRQFSNSRSEMNVSTLELGDSALYLCASSFGTGPTDTQYFGPGTRLTVL.

The table lists this clonotype with many counts. This sequence joins TRBV12-3 or TRBV12-4 and TRBJ2-2; TRBD2 matches 13 bases. The CDR3 spans 18 residues. V shed 3 bases and J 6 bases; nucleotides not matched to a gene: 10. For the CDR3, the DNA is TGTGCCAGCAGTTTTACTAGCGGGAGGGCAAGACGGTCCGGGGAGCTGTTTTTT. This translates into CASSFTSGRARRSGELFF.

This clonotype was detected many times. J is TRBJ2-7 and V is TRBV29-1; TRBD1 might be the D (6 bases). Trimming stripped 6 bases from V and 1 base from J, with 13 bases between. CDR1 and CDR2 (germline): SQVTM, ANQGSEA. The CDR3 is 13 amino acids. CDR3 loop: CSVTGTVSYEQYF. The CDR3, as DNA: TGCAGCGTCACAGGGACGGTTTCCTACGAGCAGTACTTC.

This clonotype was observed at least ten times. The CDR3 sequence is CASSRGIFRDRGPGEQFF. In nucleotides, the CDR3 is TGTGCCAGCAGCCGAGGGATTTTTAGGGACAGGGGGCCGGGTGAGCAGTTCTTC. The chain is built from TRBV12-3 or TRBV12-4 and TRBJ2-1; 12 nucleotides align to TRBD1. There are 18 residues in the CDR3. V shed 6 bases, J shed 9 bases, and the junction held 18 bases outside the gene matches.

Ten or more counts support this clonotype. This chain connects TRBV4-1 to TRBJ2-2; TRBD2 agrees at 7 bases. Losses at the gene ends were 4 bases for V and 4 bases for J; bases not matched to a gene: 3. This CDR3 has 14 residues. The germline CDR1 and CDR2 sequences are MGHRA and YSYEKL. The DNA for the CDR3 is TGCGCCAGCAGCCTCCTAGCGGTCACCGGGGAGCTGTTTTTT. Translating gives CASSLLAVTGELFF.

This chain connects TRBV2 to TRBJ2-7; D uncertain. The CDR3 is 13 amino acids. Trimming removed 6 bases from V and 2 bases from J, with 11 bases in between. Looked up from germline, CDR1 is SNHLY and CDR2 is FYNNEI. In DNA, the CDR3 is TGTGCCAGCAGGGGAACCGGCCCCTACGAGCAGTACTTC. Protein sequence: CASRGTGPYEQYF.

This clonotype was seen at least ten times. The chain links TRBV20-1 to TRBJ1-1; TRBD1 agrees at 8 bases. This CDR3 is 15 amino acids long. The germline V gene has CDR1 DFQATT and CDR2 SNEGSKA (reference sequence). The trim removed 0 bases at V and 5 bases at J, leaving 8 bases unmatched. CDR3 DNA sequence: TGCAGTGCTAGAGATTTGCGACAGGGGAGAACTGAAGCTTTCTTT. Translation gives CSARDLRQGRTEAFF.

The gene calls are TRBV7-3 and TRBJ2-1; possible D gene TRBD2, 7 bases. This CDR3 has 14 amino acids. Germline-derived CDR1 and CDR2 are SGHTA and FQGTGA. V shed 5 bases and J shed 5 bases, with 13 bases lying between them. DNA for the CDR3: TGTGCCAGCAGCGCCCGGGGGGCCAACAATGAGCAGTTCTTC. As protein: CASSARGANNEQFF. Based on the CDR3 plus reference TRBV7-3 and TRBJ2-1, the full variable domain is GAGVSQTPSNKVTEKGKYVELRCDPISGHTALYWYRQSLGQGPEFLIYFQGTGAADDSGLPNDRFFAVRPEGSVSTLKIQRTERGDSAVYLCASSARGANNEQFFGPGTRLTVL.

This clonotype turned up a few times. This chain connects TRBV6-5 to TRBJ1-5; TRBD1 matches at 7 bases. The V and J ends lost 2 bases and 5 bases, in that order; junction bases with no gene match: 9. This CDR3 is built from 16 residues. Looked up from germline, CDR1 is MNHEY and CDR2 is SVGAGI. Here the CDR3 DNA reads TGTGCCAGCAGTTACGTTCCAGGGGGAGTAGATCAGCCCCAGCATTTT. Translating it yields CASSYVPGGVDQPQHF.

This clonotype was seen at least ten times. The chain has TRBV6-5 and TRBJ1-5, with 7 bases matching TRBD1. The CDR3 length is 15 residues. The V and J ends lost 6 bases and 0 bases, in that order; junction bases with no gene match: 5. Germline V CDR1 and CDR2: MNHEY, SVGAGI. The CDR3 bases are TGTGCCAGCAGACGACAGGGCCCTAGCAATCAGCCCCAGCATTTT. Translated, it gives CASRRQGPSNQPQHF.

The rearrangement links TRBV3-1 to TRBJ2-2; the D is unclear. From germline, CDR1 is LGHDT and CDR2 YNNKEL (reference sequence). The ends were cut back, 3 bases at V and 7 bases at J, with 12 bases in the middle. This CDR3 spans 14 amino acids. CDR3 residues: CASSQISYDGELFF. DNA for the CDR3: TGTGCCAGCAGCCAGATCAGTTACGACGGGGAGCTGTTTTTT.

This clonotype was observed a handful of times. V usage is TRBV7-8 and J usage is TRBJ1-1; 9 bases line up with TRBD1. V gave up 5 bases and J gave up 3 bases; unmatched junction bases: 16. Per the germline V gene, CDR1 is SGHVS and CDR2 is FQNEAQ. The length of the CDR3 is 18 residues. DNA for the CDR3: TGTGCCAGCAGCCGAAAGTGGACAGGGGCCTTCCTGCACACTGAAGCTTTCTTT. The encoded protein is CASSRKWTGAFLHTEAFF.

About this clonotype itself: One end of the junction is discordant with germline, which a read error may explain. This chain joins TRBV6-1 and TRBJ2-7; D not resolved. This CDR3 is 15 amino acids long. The V gene's germline CDR1 is MNHNS and CDR2 SASEGT. DNA of the CDR3: TGTGCCAGCAGTGAACTTAACCTCGAATCCTACGGGCAGTACTTC. This encodes CASSELNLESYGQYF.

This clonotype was detected ten times or more. V gene TRBV12-3 or TRBV12-4 combines with J gene TRBJ2-2; D call uncertain. The ends were cut back, 5 bases at V and 0 bases at J, with 7 bases in the middle. The CDR3 spans 14 residues. CDR3 protein: CASSLGANTGELFF. In DNA, the CDR3 is TGTGCCAGCAGTCTTGGCGCGAACACCGGGGAGCTGTTTTTT.

This clonotype was seen at least ten times. The chain employs TRBV29-1 and TRBJ2-1, with TRBD2 matching 8 bases. V trimming: 6 bases; J trimming: 2 bases; junction bases outside the gene matches: 12. The germline gives CDR1 SQVTM, CDR2 ANQGSEA. The CDR3 consists of 16 residues. The CDR3, as DNA: TGCAGCGTGGCGGGAAAAACTAGCGGACCCTACAATGAGCAGTTCTTC. Amino acid sequence: CSVAGKTSGPYNEQFF.

This clonotype was detected ten times or more. The chain carries TRBV29-1 and TRBJ2-7, with D possibly being TRBD2 (6 bases). The CDR3 loop spans 12 amino acids. V lost 4 bases and J 6 bases, leaving 13 bases between the germline ends. The germline V gene has CDR1 SQVTM and CDR2 ANQGSEA. CDR3 sequence reads: CSVGLAVAEQYF. The CDR3 DNA is TGCAGCGTTGGATTAGCGGTGGCCGAGCAGTACTTC.

In this sample, this clonotype turned up many times. The chain is built from TRBV5-1 and TRBJ1-4; perhaps TRBD1 as D (6 bases). V shed 4 bases and J shed 8 bases, with 9 bases lying between them. Germline CDR1 and CDR2: SGHRS and YFSETQ. This CDR3 comprises 12 residues. CDR3 region: CASSMTGEKLFF. In nucleotides, the CDR3 is TGCGCCAGCAGCATGACAGGAGAAAAACTGTTTTTT.